This is a list of T cell receptor beta chains from one sample in a study of T cell repertoires in cytomegalovirus infection. From the reads, TCRdb called clonotypes with MiXCR, one entry per CDR3 protein. The table shows a few hundred thousand distinct CDR3 sequences, with approximately 15% occurring only once. Sample: PBMCs. The receptors were gathered from a human donor in good health (CMV status not recorded). Some clones in this sample may be carry-over from other donors' samples. The CDR3 runs from the conserved cysteine through the conserved F or W. Each record gives: clone size, J gene, D gene, V gene, CDR3 DNA, CDR3 protein. The D gene is left open where the match is weak. Where a row states a size, it is once, few, many or the class of an expanded clone; other rows omit it.

abundance: many; j_gene: TRBJ1-1; d_gene: NA; v_gene: TRBV7-6; CDR3nt: TGTGCCAGCAGCTTAGAACACAGTATGAACACTGAAGCTTTCTTT; CDR3aa: CASSLEHSMNTEAFF
abundance: few; j_gene: TRBJ2-1; d_gene: TRBD1; v_gene: TRBV5-4; CDR3nt: TGTGCCAGCACCCTTGACAGGGTCCCCTACAATGAGCAGTTCTTC; CDR3aa: CASTLDRVPYNEQFF
abundance: few; j_gene: TRBJ2-1; d_gene: NA; v_gene: TRBV20-1; CDR3nt: TGCAGTGCCCATTCGCCGGGGCAGGTTGAGCAGTTCTTC; CDR3aa: CSAHSPGQVEQFF
abundance: many; j_gene: TRBJ2-1; d_gene: TRBD1; v_gene: TRBV7-8; CDR3nt: TGTGCCAGCAGCCGAGGCCGGGACAGAAGGAATGAGCAGTTCTTC; CDR3aa: CASSRGRDRRNEQFF
abundance: NA; j_gene: TRBJ2-4; d_gene: NA; v_gene: TRBV5-1; CDR3nt: TGCGCCAGCAGCACCTACTCAGCGGGCGGAGACATTCAGTACTTC; CDR3aa: CASSTYSAGGDIQYF
abundance: few; j_gene: TRBJ1-3; d_gene: TRBD1; v_gene: TRBV20-1; CDR3nt: TGCAGTGCTAGAGGAACCGGGACAGGGGGCAACACCATATATTTT; CDR3aa: CSARGTGTGGNTIYF
abundance: few; j_gene: TRBJ1-5; d_gene: TRBD1; v_gene: TRBV5-1; CDR3nt: TGCGCCAGCAGCTTGACGGGACAGAAAAATCAGCCCCAGCATTTT; CDR3aa: CASSLTGQKNQPQHF
abundance: NA; j_gene: TRBJ2-2; d_gene: NA; v_gene: TRBV11-2; CDR3nt: TGTGCCAGCAGACGCGGACAGACGAACGCCGGGGAGCTGTTTTTT; CDR3aa: CASRRGQTNAGELFF
abundance: few; j_gene: TRBJ1-1; d_gene: NA; v_gene: TRBV14; CDR3nt: TGTGCCAGCAGCCAAGCCCAAACAGGGTATGACACTGAAGCTTTCTTT; CDR3aa: CASSQAQTGYDTEAFF
abundance: NA; j_gene: TRBJ2-3; d_gene: TRBD1; v_gene: TRBV20-1; CDR3nt: TGCAGTGCTAGGGGGACAGGGGGTCCAGATACGCAGTATTTT; CDR3aa: CSARGTGGPDTQYF
abundance: NA; j_gene: TRBJ2-7; d_gene: TRBD2; v_gene: TRBV20-1; CDR3nt: TGCAGTGCCCCGGTTATCGGGGGGTCCTACGAGCAGTACTTC; CDR3aa: CSAPVIGGSYEQYF
abundance: NA; j_gene: TRBJ2-3; d_gene: NA; v_gene: TRBV18; CDR3nt: TGTGCCAGCTCACCACTACCGTGGGGCACAGATACGCAGTATTTT; CDR3aa: CASSPLPWGTDTQYF
abundance: many; j_gene: TRBJ1-1; d_gene: NA; v_gene: TRBV7-2; CDR3nt: TGTGCCAGCAGCCGGCGGGGGTTACGAGACACTGAAGCTTTCTTT; CDR3aa: CASSRRGLRDTEAFF
abundance: many; j_gene: TRBJ2-1; d_gene: NA; v_gene: TRBV3-1; CDR3nt: TGTGCCAGCAGCCAAGCGATTCAGACTCAGCAGTTCTTC; CDR3aa: CASSQAIQTQQFF
abundance: few; j_gene: TRBJ1-5; d_gene: NA; v_gene: TRBV19; CDR3nt: TGTGCCAGTAACCCCGGACCTGAGGTGGGCAATCAGCCCCAGCATTTT; CDR3aa: CASNPGPEVGNQPQHF
abundance: NA; j_gene: TRBJ1-1; d_gene: NA; v_gene: TRBV6-5; CDR3nt: TGTGCCAGCAGTTACGGCGACACGTATGAAGCTTTCTTT; CDR3aa: CASSYGDTYEAFF
abundance: NA; j_gene: TRBJ1-6; d_gene: NA; v_gene: TRBV4-2; CDR3nt: TGTGCCAGCAGCCAAGAAGAGACAGTTTCACCCCTCCACTTT; CDR3aa: CASSQEETVSPLHF
abundance: few; j_gene: TRBJ1-2; d_gene: NA; v_gene: TRBV29-1; CDR3nt: TGCAGTCTTGGGGCTAACTATGGCTACACCTTC; CDR3aa: CSLGANYGYTF
abundance: many; j_gene: TRBJ2-1; d_gene: TRBD1; v_gene: TRBV7-3; CDR3nt: TGTGCCAGCAGCTTGCGGACAGGGGGCTTTTTGAATGAGCAGTTCTTC; CDR3aa: CASSLRTGGFLNEQFF
abundance: NA; j_gene: TRBJ1-2; d_gene: NA; v_gene: TRBV4-1; CDR3nt: TGCGCCAGCAGCCAAGAATCACGTATCGAAACCTATGGCTACACCTTC; CDR3aa: CASSQESRIETYGYTF
abundance: many; j_gene: TRBJ2-7; d_gene: NA; v_gene: TRBV6-2/TRBV6-3; CDR3nt: TGTGCCGCCAGGACAGAAGCCTACGAGCAGTACTTC; CDR3aa: CAARTEAYEQYF
abundance: NA; j_gene: TRBJ2-5; d_gene: NA; v_gene: TRBV24-1; CDR3nt: TGTGCCACCAGTGATTTGAGACGGAACCAAGAGACCCAGTACTTC; CDR3aa: CATSDLRRNQETQYF
abundance: many; j_gene: TRBJ1-1; d_gene: NA; v_gene: TRBV7-2; CDR3nt: TGTGCCAGCAGCTTACAGGGGAGGGACACTGAAGCTTTCTTT; CDR3aa: CASSLQGRDTEAFF
abundance: many; j_gene: TRBJ2-5; d_gene: NA; v_gene: TRBV7-8; CDR3nt: TGTGCCAGCAGCCCCCACGGCACAGGGGAGACCCAGTACTTC; CDR3aa: CASSPHGTGETQYF
abundance: medium-sized; j_gene: TRBJ2-2; d_gene: TRBD1; v_gene: TRBV12-3/TRBV12-4; CDR3nt: TGTGCCAGCAGAGAGACAGGGTTTGGGACCGGGGAGCTGTTTTTT; CDR3aa: CASRETGFGTGELFF
abundance: NA; j_gene: TRBJ2-5; d_gene: NA; v_gene: TRBV20-1; CDR3nt: TGCAGTGCTACCACATGGGGGGAGACCCAGTACTTC; CDR3aa: CSATTWGETQYF
abundance: many; j_gene: TRBJ2-1; d_gene: NA; v_gene: TRBV12-3/TRBV12-4; CDR3nt: TGTGCCAGCACTTCTGGTGGGAAGAATGAGCAGTTCTTC; CDR3aa: CASTSGGKNEQFF
abundance: many; j_gene: TRBJ2-4; d_gene: TRBD2; v_gene: TRBV7-2; CDR3nt: TGTGCCAGCAGTCTACTAGCGTCTGAAAAAAACATTCAGTACTTC; CDR3aa: CASSLLASEKNIQYF